This T cell receptor beta chain was sequenced for a study of CD8 T cells in Susac syndrome. Overall study results and limits: CD4+ repertoires of Susac syndrome patients lacked detectable clonal expansion.

With random hexamers, 0.5 to 1 ug RNA was reverse transcribed. Amplification of TCR beta CDR3 was carried out by immunoSEQ multiplex PCR, which covered 54 Vbeta and 13 Jbeta segments. From the immunoSEQ multiplex PCR reads, TCRdb called clonotypes with MiXCR, one entry per CDR3 protein. The table lists under 200,000 distinct CDR3 sequences, approximately 94% of them singletons. The germline gives CDR1 SGHRS, CDR2 YFSETQ. The CDR3 spans 16 residues. Unmatched junction bases numbered 14, after V lost 6 bases and J lost 7 bases. Of note for this clonotype: Its antigen remains unknown.

The authors sequenced TCR beta from blood CD8+ and CD4+ T cells. The V call is TRBV5-1, the J call TRBJ2-2; 8 bases match TRBD1. The clonotype originates from a human donor with Susac syndrome. The sample was CD4+ T cells from PBMCs. CDR3 amino acids: CASNPMQGALGGELFF. The DNA for the CDR3 is TGCGCCAGCAATCCGATGCAGGGGGCGCTGGGCGGGGAGCTGTTTTTT.